The TCR beta chain under discussion was sequenced for a study of blood T cell repertoires in COVID-19. Across the whole study: From T cells, B-cell-depleted T cells, or PBMCs came the material, which was cDNA or gDNA.

Libraries were prepared by immunoSEQ multiplex PCR; TCRdb keeps only in-frame clonotypes and omits some of them. The repertoire includes some 260,000 clones, roughly four fifths of them detected once, and about 9.6% sits in the top ten. V was clipped by 5 bases and J by 7 bases, with 22 bases between them. The CDR3 is 16 amino acids. The germline CDR1 and CDR2 sequences are SGHNT and YENEEA. The sequencing sample was made of peripheral blood. The J gene is TRBJ2-3, the V gene TRBV11-3, with D possibly matching TRBD2 (6 bases). This clonotype was obtained from a man older than 75 with acute or convalescent COVID-19. In DNA form, the CDR3 reads TGTGCCAGCAGCCCTCGGGGCAGCGAGGGAGGCAATACGCAGTATTTT. It translates to CASSPRGSEGGNTQYF.